This is a list of T cell receptor beta chains from one sample in a study of blood T cell repertoires in COVID-19. This table comes from immunoSEQ multiplex PCR, and its TCRdb copy is limited to in-frame clones, with some not included. Among some 180,000 clones listed, 75% to 90% were seen once. Sequencing used peripheral blood. Receptors originate from a woman aged 40 to 50 with COVID-19, enrolled during active disease. Both conserved end residues are part of each CDR3. Each record gives: clone size, D gene, V gene, J gene, CDR3 protein, CDR3 DNA. A D gene is named only where the DNA matches it firmly. Clone size is given for some rows only: seen once, a few or many times, or a class if the clone is expanded.

>-|TRBD2|TRBV5-1|TRBJ2-1
CASSRRTSGGREQFF
TGCGCCAGCAGCCGCCGGACTAGCGGGGGTAGGGAGCAGTTCTTC
>-|-|TRBV19|TRBJ2-1
CASSPRGQVIADGSYNEQFF
TGTGCCAGTAGTCCCCGAGGCCAAGTCATAGCGGACGGTTCCTACAATGAGCAGTTCTTC
>-|-|TRBV5-1|TRBJ1-5
CASSSGGDQPQHF
TGCGCCAGCAGCTCCGGGGGAGATCAGCCCCAGCATTTT
>-|TRBD2|TRBV10-1|TRBJ2-7
CASSDTSGPGVQYF
TGCGCCAGCAGTGATACTAGCGGCCCTGGCGTGCAGTACTTC
>-|TRBD1|TRBV4-1|TRBJ2-7
CASSQEGQVTYEQYF
TGCGCCAGCAGCCAAGAAGGACAGGTAACCTACGAGCAGTACTTC
>-|-|TRBV9|TRBJ2-1
CASSPRLEVRNEQFF
TGTGCCAGCAGCCCCCGACTAGAGGTTAGGAATGAGCAGTTCTTC
>-|TRBD1|TRBV5-1|TRBJ2-1
CASSLGGVYEQFF
TGCGCCAGCAGTCTAGGGGGCGTCTATGAGCAGTTCTTC
>-|-|TRBV6-6|TRBJ1-2
CASSYSVGRGTGGYTF
TGTGCCAGCAGTTACTCGGTTGGGAGGGGGACGGGTGGCTACACCTTC
>-|-|TRBV25-1|TRBJ1-6
CASSEVSGSPLHF
TGTGCCAGCAGTGAAGTTTCGGGGTCACCCCTCCACTTT
>once|-|TRBV28|TRBJ1-2
CASSLPLQGITYGYTF
TGTGCCAGCAGTCTACCCCTACAGGGAATTACCTATGGCTACACCTTC
>-|-|TRBV15|TRBJ1-1
CATSRRPQGLTVNTEAFF
TGTGCCACCAGCAGAAGACCCCAGGGGCTGACAGTCAACACTGAAGCTTTCTTT
>once|-|TRBV3-1/TRBV3-2|TRBJ2-2
CASSQGRGSGELFF
TGTGCCAGCAGCCAAGGACGGGGTTCAGGGGAGCTGTTTTTT
>-|-|TRBV6-5|TRBJ2-7
CASSPPEGYEQYF
TGTGCCAGCAGCCCCCCCGAGGGATACGAGCAGTACTTC
>-|-|TRBV3-1/TRBV3-2|TRBJ1-6
CASSQDLAPLSPLHF
TGTGCCAGCAGCCAAGATTTGGCCCCTTTATCACCCCTCCACTTT
>-|-|TRBV3-1/TRBV3-2|TRBJ1-4
CASSPTGSFGEKLFF
TGTGCCAGCAGCCCCACAGGGTCTTTTGGTGAAAAACTGTTTTTT
>few|TRBD2|TRBV19|TRBJ2-5
CASSQTTSGSETQYF
TGTGCCAGTAGTCAAACGACTAGCGGGAGCGAGACCCAGTACTTC
>-|TRBD2|TRBV25-1|TRBJ2-7
CASTGNGGRGAYEQYF
TGTGCCAGCACTGGAAACGGAGGGCGGGGGGCGTACGAGCAGTACTTC
>-|-|TRBV2|TRBJ1-4
CATQTHPTNEKLFF
TGTGCCACGCAGACTCACCCAACTAATGAAAAACTGTTTTTT
>-|TRBD1|TRBV7-3|TRBJ1-2
CASSLKSGGVSGYTF
TGTGCCAGCAGCTTAAAATCAGGGGGCGTTTCGGGCTACACCTTC
>-|-|TRBV19|TRBJ1-5
CASSGGLLNQPQHF
TGTGCCAGTAGCGGGGGACTGCTGAATCAGCCCCAGCATTTT
>few|-|TRBV4-1|TRBJ1-2
CASSQGQATNYGYTF
TGCGCCAGCAGCCAAGGACAGGCTACTAACTATGGCTACACCTTC
>once|-|TRBV19|TRBJ2-3
CASSIGGRGADTQYF
TGTGCCAGTAGTATCGGCGGCAGAGGTGCAGATACGCAGTATTTT
>-|TRBD2|TRBV11-2|TRBJ2-3
CASSVSGGADTQYF
TGTGCCAGCAGCGTTAGCGGGGGGGCGGATACGCAGTATTTT
>-|-|TRBV2|TRBJ2-3
CASRRQENQYF
TGTGCCAGCAGACGACAGGAGAACCAGTATTTT
>-|-|TRBV2|TRBJ1-2
CASRPRGGGYGYTF
TGTGCCAGCAGACCCCGGGGGGGCGGCTATGGCTACACCTTC
>-|-|TRBV5-1|TRBJ1-2
CASSLTDNYGYTF
TGCGCCAGCAGCTTGACAGATAACTATGGCTACACCTTC
>-|TRBD1|TRBV7-9|TRBJ2-7
CASSPLPGQGIYEQYF
TGTGCCAGCAGCCCCCTCCCGGGACAGGGAATTTACGAGCAGTACTTC
>few|TRBD1|TRBV2|TRBJ1-5
CASTGQGHLKPQHF
TGTGCCAGCACGGGACAGGGGCATCTAAAGCCCCAGCATTTT
>many|-|TRBV5-8|TRBJ1-5
CASSPTGGQHF
TGTGCCAGCAGCCCGACCGGGGGACAGCATTTT
>-|TRBD1|TRBV29-1|TRBJ1-6
CSVETGVNSPLHF
TGCAGCGTTGAGACAGGGGTTAATTCACCCCTCCACTTT
>once|-|TRBV6-5|TRBJ1-2
CASSYSGRVYDYTF
TGTGCCAGCAGTTACTCGGGCAGGGTTTATGACTACACCTTC
>-|-|TRBV4-2|TRBJ1-1
CASSQESPEAFF
TGTGCCAGCAGCCAAGAAAGCCCTGAAGCTTTCTTT
>-|TRBD1|TRBV19|TRBJ1-5
CASSPQTGEGQPQHF
TGTGCCAGTAGTCCTCAGACAGGGGAAGGACAGCCCCAGCATTTT
>-|-|TRBV9|TRBJ1-6
CASSVRVANSPLHF
TGTGCCAGCAGCGTCCGGGTTGCTAATTCACCCCTCCACTTT
>-|TRBD2|TRBV2|TRBJ2-7
CASPLAGERYEQYF
TGTGCCAGCCCTCTAGCGGGAGAACGCTACGAGCAGTACTTC
>-|-|TRBV7-9|TRBJ1-4
CASSPNEKLFF
TGTGCCAGCAGCCCGAATGAAAAACTGTTTTTT
>-|-|TRBV5-8|TRBJ1-1
CASSLGRQAEAFF
TGTGCCAGCAGCTTGGGCAGACAAGCTGAAGCTTTCTTT
>-|TRBD2|TRBV18|TRBJ2-5
CASSPRSGGDKETQYF
TGTGCCAGCTCACCACGAAGCGGGGGGGATAAAGAGACCCAGTACTTC
>once|TRBD2|TRBV3-1/TRBV3-2|TRBJ2-1
CASSPTSGAYNEQFF
TGTGCCAGCAGCCCGACTAGCGGGGCTTACAATGAGCAGTTCTTC
>-|TRBD2|TRBV9|TRBJ2-3
CASSPPASGSRNTQYF
TGTGCCAGCAGCCCTCCGGCCAGCGGGAGTAGGAATACGCAGTATTTT
>-|TRBD1|TRBV5-1|TRBJ1-2
CASSLPGTGAFGADGYTF
TGCGCCAGCAGCTTACCCGGGACAGGGGCATTCGGGGCTGATGGCTACACCTTC
>-|-|TRBV5-6|TRBJ1-5
CASSLGRDYSNQPQHF
TGTGCCAGCAGCTTGGGGCGGGATTATAGCAATCAGCCCCAGCATTTT
>-|TRBD2|TRBV7-2|TRBJ2-3
CASSPGLGRSSTDTQYF
TGTGCCAGCAGCCCCGGACTAGGACGTTCTAGCACAGATACGCAGTATTTT
>-|-|TRBV11-2|TRBJ2-3
CASSLGQGTTDTQYF
TGTGCCAGCAGCTTAGGGCAGGGGACCACAGATACGCAGTATTTT
>once|TRBD1|TRBV25-1|TRBJ2-5
CASSLARTGFLETQYF
TGTGCCAGCAGTCTAGCTCGGACAGGGTTTCTAGAGACCCAGTACTTC
>-|-|TRBV9|TRBJ2-2
CASSVADLTTGELFF
TGTGCCAGCAGCGTAGCGGACTTAACGACCGGGGAGCTGTTTTTT
>-|-|TRBV11-2|TRBJ2-6
CASSPHRSLAGANVLTF
TGTGCCAGCAGCCCGCACCGCAGTCTCGCTGGGGCCAACGTCCTGACTTTC
>once|-|TRBV19|TRBJ2-1
CASSIDLFRGTSYNEQFF
TGTGCCAGTAGTATCGACCTCTTTAGGGGCACTTCCTACAATGAGCAGTTCTTC